Listed below are T cell receptor beta chains from one sample, sequenced in a study of identical twins. MiXCR was run by TCRdb on the 5' RACE reads, yielding one entry per CDR3 protein. The table lists 240,000 or so distinct CDR3 sequences, approximately 10% of them singletons. The material sequenced was memory T cells sorted from blood. The receptors stem from a man between 50 and 59 years old in good health. Both conserved end residues are part of each CDR3. The D gene is left open where the match is weak. A row's size may be missing; if present it is once, few, many or a size class.

j_call: TRBJ2-2
clone_size: many
v_call: TRBV6-1
d_call: TRBD2
cdr3_aa: CASTPSGGGGVGGELFF
cdr3_nt: TGTGCCAGCACCCCTAGCGGGGGGGGCGGGGTCGGCGGGGAGCTGTTTTTT

j_call: TRBJ2-3
clone_size: few
v_call: TRBV9
d_call: TRBD2
cdr3_aa: CASSVEGGLARLYTQYF
cdr3_nt: TGTGCCAGCAGCGTAGAAGGCGGACTAGCCCGATTATATACGCAGTATTTT

j_call: TRBJ2-7
clone_size: many
v_call: TRBV20-1
d_call: TRBD1
cdr3_aa: CSARQGARYEQYF
cdr3_nt: TGCAGTGCTAGACAGGGGGCTCGGTACGAGCAGTACTTC

j_call: TRBJ2-7
clone_size: -
v_call: TRBV5-5
d_call: -
cdr3_aa: CASSLGQGRGYEQYF
cdr3_nt: TGTGCCAGCAGCTTGGGGCAGGGTCGAGGATACGAGCAGTACTTC

j_call: TRBJ1-1
clone_size: few
v_call: TRBV7-2
d_call: TRBD1
cdr3_aa: CASSSLGQANTEAFF
cdr3_nt: TGTGCCAGCAGCTCCCTGGGACAGGCGAACACTGAAGCTTTCTTT

j_call: TRBJ2-4
clone_size: -
v_call: TRBV12-3/TRBV12-4
d_call: TRBD2
cdr3_aa: CASTPPGLAKVKNIQYF
cdr3_nt: TGTGCCAGCACCCCCCCGGGACTAGCGAAGGTCAAAAACATTCAGTACTTC

j_call: TRBJ2-3
clone_size: few
v_call: TRBV5-1
d_call: -
cdr3_aa: CASSFIGSSTDTQYF
cdr3_nt: TGCGCCAGCAGCTTTATAGGGAGTAGCACAGATACGCAGTATTTT

j_call: TRBJ1-2
clone_size: many
v_call: TRBV12-3/TRBV12-4
d_call: -
cdr3_aa: CASSAKGGYTF
cdr3_nt: TGTGCCAGCAGTGCGAAAGGTGGCTACACCTTC

j_call: TRBJ2-7
clone_size: many
v_call: TRBV20-1
d_call: -
cdr3_aa: CSAWMGLTYEQYF
cdr3_nt: TGCAGTGCTTGGATGGGGTTAACCTACGAGCAGTACTTC

j_call: TRBJ2-1
clone_size: many
v_call: TRBV7-2
d_call: TRBD1
cdr3_aa: CASSSRTGRNEQFF
cdr3_nt: TGTGCCAGCAGCTCCCGGACAGGGAGAAATGAGCAGTTCTTC

j_call: TRBJ1-1
clone_size: few
v_call: TRBV28
d_call: -
cdr3_aa: CASSLRWSLPMNTEAFF
cdr3_nt: TGTGCCAGCAGTTTACGATGGAGCTTACCTATGAACACTGAAGCTTTCTTT

j_call: TRBJ1-2
clone_size: -
v_call: TRBV7-9
d_call: -
cdr3_aa: CASSLAGTDGYTF
cdr3_nt: TGTGCCAGCAGCTTAGCAGGGACGGATGGCTACACCTTC

j_call: TRBJ2-7
clone_size: -
v_call: TRBV3-1
d_call: -
cdr3_aa: CASSQVHEQYF
cdr3_nt: TGTGCCAGCAGCCAAGTCCACGAGCAGTACTTC

j_call: TRBJ1-6
clone_size: -
v_call: TRBV19
d_call: TRBD1
cdr3_aa: CASRQPGQGNSGLHF
cdr3_nt: TGTGCCAGTAGGCAACCGGGACAGGGTAATTCAGGCCTCCACTTT

j_call: TRBJ1-4
clone_size: -
v_call: TRBV5-1
d_call: -
cdr3_aa: CASSVQNNEKLFF
cdr3_nt: TGCGCCAGCAGCGTACAGAATAATGAAAAACTGTTTTTT